These 3 T cell receptor beta chains were sequenced from one sample in a study of OX40 agonist ivuxolimab in advanced cancers. The data were produced by immunoSEQ multiplex PCR, yet TCRdb's version contains in-frame clones alone and is incomplete. The data contain about 77,000 clones, over 85% of them seen just once; the ten biggest clones take up roughly 22%. Specimen: CD4+ or CD8+ T cells sorted from blood, collected in a trial of the OX40 agonist ivuxolimab. The receptors stem from an adult with an advanced solid tumor such as melanoma, head and neck, liver or kidney cancer.

CDR3 bases: TGCAGCGCCGAATTCCGGGACGGGGGGCCGGAGACCCAGTACTTC. This sequence encodes CSAEFRDGGPETQYF. The chain employs TRBV29-1 and TRBJ2-5; weak D call: TRBD2 (7 bases). The V end was cut by 7 bases, the J end by 5 bases, with 23 bases between. Germline values: CDR1 SQVTM, CDR2 ANQGSEA. This CDR3 is built from 15 residues.

The rearrangement links TRBV28 to TRBJ2-7, with TRBD1 matching over 7 bases. The V gene's germline CDR1 is MDHEN and CDR2 SYDVKM. The CDR3 totals 15 residues. V gave up 6 bases and J gave up 6 bases; unmatched junction bases: 14. The CDR3 sequence: CASSLGTVTIPEQYF. CDR3 DNA sequence: TGTGCCAGCAGCCTAGGGACAGTAACGATCCCCGAGCAGTACTTC.

The rearrangement uses TRBV15 and TRBJ2-1; 7 bases are a match to TRBD2. Germline CDR1 LNHNV, CDR2 YYDKDF (reference sequence). CDR3 length: 14 residues. Trimming at V came to 3 bases and at J to 3 bases, leaving 2 bases not matched to a gene. In nucleotides, the CDR3 is TGTGCCACCAGCAGGACTAGCTACTACAATGAGCAGTTCTTC. Protein sequence: CATSRTSYYNEQFF.